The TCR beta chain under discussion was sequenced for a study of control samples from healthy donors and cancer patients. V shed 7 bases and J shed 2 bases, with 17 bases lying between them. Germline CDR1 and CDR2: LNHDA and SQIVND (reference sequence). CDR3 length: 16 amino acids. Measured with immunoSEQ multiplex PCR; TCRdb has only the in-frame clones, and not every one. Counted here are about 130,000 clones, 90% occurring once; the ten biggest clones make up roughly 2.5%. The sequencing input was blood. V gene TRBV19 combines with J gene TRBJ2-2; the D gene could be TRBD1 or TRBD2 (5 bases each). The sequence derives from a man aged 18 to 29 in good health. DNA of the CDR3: TGTGCCAGTAAACCTTCGTGGGGGTTAAACACCGGGGAGCTGTTTTTT. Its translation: CASKPSWGLNTGELFF.